The rows below give T cell receptor beta chains drawn from one sample of a study of T-cell memory formation after mild COVID-19. TCRdb fed the 5' RACE reads into MiXCR, producing one record per CDR3 protein. Of about 270,000 distinct CDR3 sequences detected, roughly 17% appear once; the ten largest clones hold 22%. The sequenced material came from PBMCs or a T cell subset sorted from them (not recorded which). The receptor source for this set is a man younger than 35 who had mild COVID-19 (a few samples of this study predate the infection). Cell type and time point are not known. Both conserved end residues are part of each CDR3. The order of the fields is D gene, V gene, clone size, J gene, CDR3 protein, CDR3 DNA. The D gene is left open where the match is weak. Clone size is given for some rows only: seen once, a few or many times, or a class if the clone is expanded.

TRBD1	TRBV6-5	.	TRBJ2-1	CASSTWDSYNEQFF	TGTGCCAGCAGTACCTGGGACAGTTACAATGAGCAGTTCTTC
TRBD2	TRBV5-1	.	TRBJ2-1	CASSPGLAGGAEQFF	TGCGCCAGCAGCCCAGGACTAGCGGGGGGGGCTGAGCAGTTCTTC
TRBD1	TRBV12-3/TRBV12-4	once	TRBJ1-6	CASSHRQGWGSPLHF	TGTGCCAGCAGTCACCGACAGGGTTGGGGTTCACCCCTCCACTTT
TRBD2	TRBV7-8	.	TRBJ2-5	CASSLSRTSGGGYQETQYF	TGTGCCAGCAGCTTATCCCGGACTAGCGGGGGGGGATACCAAGAGACCCAGTACTTC
.	TRBV7-6	.	TRBJ1-1	CASSSHPVSRGTEAFF	TGTGCCAGCAGCTCCCACCCGGTTTCCAGGGGCACTGAAGCTTTCTTT
.	TRBV7-2	.	TRBJ2-1	CASSLLGFDEQFF	TGTGCCAGCAGCTTACTTGGTTTCGATGAGCAGTTCTTC
TRBD1	TRBV7-3	.	TRBJ1-2	CASSLQGAIDYGYTF	TGTGCCAGCAGCTTACAGGGGGCAATAGACTATGGCTACACCTTC
.	TRBV7-3	.	TRBJ2-3	CASSLLGGGDTQYF	TGTGCCAGCAGCTTACTCGGGGGAGGAGATACGCAGTATTTT
.	TRBV6-5	few	TRBJ2-7	CASSYSVPGSYEQYF	TGTGCCAGCAGTTACTCCGTTCCAGGCTCCTACGAGCAGTACTTC
.	TRBV12-3/TRBV12-4	.	TRBJ1-6	CASSLRAWDSPLHF	TGTGCCAGCAGTCTCAGGGCTTGGGACTCACCCCTCCACTTT
TRBD2	TRBV4-1	.	TRBJ2-7	CASSQAGLDQYF	TGCGCCAGCAGCCAAGCCGGACTAGACCAGTACTTC
TRBD2	TRBV7-2	many	TRBJ2-1	CASSLGLAGEFF	TGTGCCAGCAGCTTAGGATTAGCGGGGGAGTTCTTC
.	TRBV6-2/TRBV6-3	few	TRBJ1-5	CASSLRGYSNQPQHF	TGTGCCAGCTCCCTCCGGGGCTATAGCAATCAGCCCCAGCATTTT
.	TRBV4-2	few	TRBJ1-2	CASSQVAADGYTF	TGTGCCAGCAGCCAAGTCGCGGCGGATGGCTACACCTTC